This record covers a single TCR beta chain. What this receptor recognizes is not known. Per-nucleotide qualities are absent, and no much larger clonotype sits a single base away. Libraries were made using the immunoSEQ multiplex PCR assay. For TCR sequencing, RNA was extracted from every sample and reverse transcribed into cDNA to serve as template. SuperScript III was used for first-strand cDNA synthesis, primed with a 2:1 mix of oligo-dT and random hexamers. Amplification bias was assessed with a synthetic immune receptor repertoire, and residual bias was removed computationally. The paper's data handling went like this. Raw reads were preprocessed to remove errors, and CDR3 was defined by IMGT conventions from the conserved cysteine to phenylalanine. To get clonality, Shannon entropy was normalized by log2 of the number of productive unique TCRs and the result was subtracted from 1. Scalp TCRbeta sequences were cross-referenced with sorted blood CD4 and CD8 repertoires so that the CD4 or CD8 identity of scalp clones could be inferred. TCRdb holds this immuneACCESS table with in-frame rearrangements only. Some clones are missing; in checked studies, unresolved V genes explain under half, and the rest has no known cause. V, J and clone size were drawn from that table, and D and trimming were deduced from the DNA. The sample table contains about 190,000 clones; only one count was recorded for under 80% of them. The leading ten clones occupy roughly 1.3% of the sample.

These data belong to a study of CD8+ T cells in alopecia areata (dated by TCRdb to the late 2010s). For the study in its entirety: Treated patients were enrolled in an open-label pilot trial of oral tofacitinib, 5 to 10 mg twice daily, for moderate-to-severe alopecia areata. RNA came from the PAXgene miRNA kit for fixed scalp, the miRNeasy kit for PBMCs, and the RNeasy kit for mouse skin. Patients on tofacitinib were biopsied at baseline and after 4 and 24 weeks of treatment, and several of the patients also had a later scalp biopsy. Patients received tofacitinib for 6 to 18 months and were then followed off drug for 6 months to check for delayed response and recurrence. In humans, TCRbeta sequencing was performed on scalp tissue and on sorted CD4+ and CD8+ peripheral blood T cells from healthy controls and from patients with patchy or totalis/universalis alopecia areata. TCRbeta CDR3 regions were amplified by immunoSEQ multiplex PCR with 35 Vbeta forward and 13 Jbeta reverse primers. For the treated patients, the SALT score, which quantifies what percentage of scalp surface area is affected, served as the measure of disease severity. Clonality in the scalp was compared among normal scalp (n=4), patchy alopecia areata scalp (n=8), and alopecia totalis/universalis scalp (n=8). In both human patients and the C3H/HeJ mouse model, the study applied high-throughput TCRbeta sequencing to look at T cell clonal expansion in alopecia areata.

The paper as a whole reports these results and caveats: Unlike mouse skin, where gammadelta T cells dominate, normal human skin contains resident alphabeta T cells that get sequenced too, which complicates analysis of the scalp TCR repertoire. Many expanded lesional clones were found to persist in scalp and blood during tofacitinib treatment, and relapse after treatment cessation may be partly explained by this persistence. Because the treated cohort was small and had only one nonresponder, larger studies are needed to examine links between baseline CD8+ expansion and response. TCR sequences shared between patients were less clear than in mice, possibly partly because of HLA diversity in the patient population. Tofacitinib significantly lowered scalp clonality and the number of expanded CD8+ clones among the top 100 scalp clones. Higher clonality and more expanded CD8+ clones were observed in lesional scalp than in normal scalp, particularly in alopecia totalis/universalis, a finding suggestive of antigenic drive.

The sample's treatment or condition, from its label and the paper: oral pan-JAK inhibitor, 5-10 mg twice daily. From alopecia areata patients, peripheral blood was collected along with lesional scalp punch biopsies. PBMCs were separated by density centrifugation and stained for CD3, CD4 and CD8, after which CD4+ and CD8+ T cells were sorted on a FACSAria. This specimen consisted of CD4+ T cells sorted from blood, obtained at approximately week 49, from a patient treated with tofacitinib. The TCR comes from a human donor with alopecia areata.

The CDR3 in this case is CASSSQGIDNQPQHF. At the DNA level, the sequence is TGTGCCAGCAGTTCCCAGGGGATAGACAATCAGCCCCAGCATTTT. The sequence is built from TRBV28 and TRBJ1-5; the D gene is perhaps TRBD1, from 6 matching bases. Including the terminal cysteine and phenylalanine, the CDR3 comprises 15 residues. Just CDR3 DNA is preserved here, 45 bases in frame from base 1. V is cut by 4 bases and J by 3 bases, and the space between the germline ends is 13 bases. From the germline V gene, CDR1 is MDHEN and CDR2 is SYDVKM.